This TCR beta chain was profiled in a study of cytomegalovirus exposure and HLA in healthy donors. PCR employed 60 Vbeta and 13 Jbeta primers. Clones were read by immunoSEQ multiplex PCR, and TCRdb kept only the in-frame ones, dropping some. Counted here are about 170,000 clones, less than 85% occurring once; the ten biggest clones make up 1%. The germline CDR1 and CDR2 sequences are SQVTM and ANQGSEA. V gave up 7 bases and J gave up 2 bases, with 24 bases separating them. The CDR3 runs 16 residues. Specimen: PBMCs. This TCR was sampled from a boy aged 2 to 9 in good health and CMV-seronegative. The chain uses TRBV29-1 and TRBJ2-7, with D tentatively TRBD2 (7 bases). The CDR3 DNA is TGCAGCGCCGGCCGGGGGGCAATCATCCGGGCCTACGAGCAGTACTTC. As protein: CSAGRGAIIRAYEQYF.